These 28 T cell receptor beta chains originate from one sample sequenced in a study of T cells after yellow fever vaccination. In TCRdb, the 5' RACE reads were re-called with MiXCR into one record per CDR3 protein. The table lists approximately 510,000 distinct CDR3 sequences, 21% of them singletons, with approximately 15% in the top ten. The sequencing here drew on PBMCs, taken about 20 days after the first yellow fever vaccination. All receptors come from a man aged 18 to 30 who received the YFV17D yellow fever vaccine.

The V call is TRBV4-1, the J call TRBJ2-5; 10 bases map to TRBD1. CDR3 size: 16 residues. The germline V gene has CDR1 MGHRA and CDR2 YSYEKL. With V trimmed by 3 bases and J by 3 bases, 7 bases remained unmatched. The CDR3 DNA is TGCGCCAGCAGCCACGCCTCCGGGACAGGGGAAGAGACCCAGTACTTC. Translation gives CASSHASGTGEETQYF.

The CDR3 sequence is CASSYPGQGLGEQFF. In nucleotides, the CDR3 is TGCGCCAGCAGTTATCCGGGACAGGGACTGGGGGAGCAGTTCTTC. The V and J genes are TRBV5-1 and TRBJ2-1; 9 positions agree with TRBD1. Losses at the gene ends were 5 bases for V and 10 bases for J; bases not matched to a gene: 13. Germline CDR1 and CDR2: SGHRS and YFSETQ. The CDR3 runs to 15 residues. Complete variable domain (other parts from reference TRBV5-1 and TRBJ2-1): KAGVTQTPRYLIKTRGQQVTLSCSPISGHRSVSWYQQTPGQGLQFLFEYFSETQRNKGNFPGRFSGRQFSNSRSEMNVSTLELGDSALYLCASSYPGQGLGEQFFGPGTRLTVL.

This clonotype was found a few times. The V and J genes are TRBV7-9 and TRBJ1-2, with a possible D match to TRBD1 (5 bases). The CDR3 is 12 residues long. CDR1 is SEHNR, CDR2 FQNEAQ, per germline (reference sequence). V was cut by 6 bases and J by 3 bases, with 8 bases left in between. CDR3: CASSWDDYGYTF. The CDR3 DNA is TGTGCCAGCAGTTGGGACGACTATGGCTACACCTTC.

This clonotype was seen many times. The chain recombines TRBV4-3 with TRBJ2-3, with D perhaps matching TRBD1 or TRBD2 (5 bases each). V lost 3 bases and J 3 bases, leaving 19 bases between the germline ends. CDR1 LGHNA and CDR2 YSLEER come from the germline V gene. This CDR3 contains 17 residues. The CDR3 coding sequence is TGCGCCAGCAGCCAGATCGCCGGGACGGTTAGTACAGATACGCAGTATTTT. Encoded protein: CASSQIAGTVSTDTQYF.

The chain joins TRBV5-6 to TRBJ2-5; D gene unclear. Germline loops: CDR1 SGHDT, CDR2 YYEEEE. V lost 3 bases to trimming and J lost 2 bases, with 17 bases between them. The CDR3 has 16 residues. In nucleotides, the CDR3 is TGTGCCAGCAGCTCGATGACTCTAAGGGTGCAAGAGACCCAGTACTTC. Its translation is CASSSMTLRVQETQYF.

This clonotype has more than one count but fewer than ten. The chain combines TRBV12-3 or TRBV12-4 with TRBJ2-1, with 8 bases aligning to TRBD2. This CDR3 has 15 amino acids. The V gene end was trimmed by 6 bases and the J gene end by 0 bases; junction bases not matched to a gene: 4. The CDR3 protein is CASRYSGVSYNEQFF. Written as DNA, the CDR3 is TGTGCCAGCAGATATAGCGGGGTCTCCTACAATGAGCAGTTCTTC.

J is TRBJ2-1 and V is TRBV5-4, with a possible D match to TRBD2 (5 bases). The CDR3 totals 15 residues. V gave up 6 bases and J gave up 0 bases, with 13 bases separating them. Germline V gives CDR1 SGHNT, CDR2 YYREEE (reference sequence). For the CDR3, the DNA is TGTGCCAGCAACTCGGGAACGGGCTCCTACAATGAGCAGTTCTTC. Protein product: CASNSGTGSYNEQFF. The whole variable domain, filled in from reference TRBV5-4 and TRBJ2-1, reads ETGVTQSPTHLIKTRGQQVTLRCSSQSGHNTVSWYQQALGQGPQFIFQYYREEENGRGNFPPRFSGLQFPNYSSELNVNALELDDSALYLCASNSGTGSYNEQFFGPGTRLTVL.

The V call is TRBV7-6, the J call TRBJ2-7, with TRBD2 matching over 7 bases. With V trimmed by 7 bases and J by 0 bases, 9 bases remained unmatched. Looked up from germline, CDR1 is SGHVS and CDR2 is FNYEAQ. CDR3 size: 15 residues. Here the CDR3 DNA reads TGTGCCAGCATTATAACGCGGGGGTCCTCCTACGAGCAGTACTTC. Protein: CASIITRGSSYEQYF.

This clonotype was seen a few times. The chain joins TRBV5-1 to TRBJ1-1; D may be TRBD1 (5 bases). Per germline, CDR1 SGHRS and CDR2 YFSETQ. Trimming cost V 5 bases and J 0 bases, with 17 bases left between them. This CDR3 has 16 residues. This chain's CDR3 is CASSPDGGALNTEAFF. The CDR3 DNA is TGCGCCAGCAGTCCGGACGGCGGGGCCTTGAACACTGAAGCTTTCTTT.

This clonotype was seen ten or more times. This sequence joins TRBV20-1 and TRBJ2-7; tentative D call: TRBD2 (7 bases). This CDR3 has 13 residues. The V end lost 7 bases, the J end lost 0 bases, and 13 bases lay between the germline ends. Per the germline V gene, CDR1 is DFQATT and CDR2 is SNEGSKA (reference sequence). CDR3 residues: CSEKGGSSYEQYV. The CDR3 DNA reads as TGCAGTGAAAAGGGGGGGAGCTCCTACGAGCAGTACGTC.

This clonotype appeared many times. J is TRBJ2-7 and V is TRBV29-1, with TRBD1 as a possible D gene (5 bases). The CDR3 has 15 amino acids. The germline gives CDR1 SQVTM, CDR2 ANQGSEA. With 0 bases removed from V and 2 bases from J, the gap between germline ends came to 14 bases. CDR3 residues: CSVEEVGVLAYEQYF. In DNA form, the CDR3 reads TGCAGCGTTGAAGAAGTAGGGGTATTGGCCTACGAGCAGTACTTC.

This clonotype turned up a few times. This rearrangement joins TRBV5-6 to TRBJ1-6; no firm D call. The CDR3 consists of 14 residues. Germline V gives CDR1 SGHDT, CDR2 YYEEEE. Trimming left V 4 bases short and J 9 bases short, with 14 bases between. The CDR3 region is CASSRRSPPSPLHF. DNA for the CDR3: TGTGCCAGCAGCCGACGCAGTCCGCCTTCACCCCTCCACTTT.

The sample holds a few counts of this clonotype. The J gene is TRBJ2-3, the V gene TRBV4-2, with D maybe TRBD2 (7 bases). CDR3 length: 15 amino acids. The germline CDR1 and CDR2 sequences are LGHNA and YNFKEQ. The V end lost 4 bases, the J end lost 6 bases, and 17 bases lay between the germline ends. The CDR3 loop is CASSPRRGGPDTQYF. In DNA, the CDR3 is TGTGCCAGCAGCCCACGGAGGGGGGGGCCGGATACGCAGTATTTT.

The V call is TRBV14, the J call TRBJ2-1; 9 bases match TRBD2. Germline lookup yields CDR1 SGHDN and CDR2 FVKESK. CDR3 length equals 18 residues. V lost 1 base, J lost 2 bases, and 9 bases stayed unmatched. CDR3 bases: TGTGCCAGCAGCCAAGTTGGGCCCAGCGGGGGGCCCTACAATGAGCAGTTCTTC. Protein product: CASSQVGPSGGPYNEQFF.

The chain has TRBV11-1 and TRBJ2-1, with D hard to call. CDR1 and CDR2 from the germline V gene are SGHAT and FQDESV (reference sequence). The CDR3 consists of 11 residues. V lost 4 bases and J 12 bases, leaving 10 bases between the germline ends. The CDR3 spells CASSSQEWQFF. CDR3 sequence (DNA): TGTGCCAGCAGCTCCCAGGAGTGGCAGTTCTTC.

The rearrangement links TRBV6-5 to TRBJ2-5, with TRBD2 identical over 10 bases. J lost 5 bases, V lost 2 bases, and 5 bases had no gene match. The CDR3 contains 15 residues. The V gene's germline CDR1 is MNHEY and CDR2 SVGAGI. Here the CDR3 DNA reads TGTGCCAGCAGTTACGAGCGGGGGGGGTCGGAGACCCAGTACTTC. Translated: CASSYERGGSETQYF.

This clonotype was detected only a few times. This chain connects TRBV7-3 to TRBJ2-3; 9 bases map to TRBD1. From germline, CDR1 is SGHTA and CDR2 FQGTGA. The CDR3 is made up of 14 amino acids. The trim removed 5 bases at V and 6 bases at J, leaving 6 bases unmatched. The CDR3 loop is CASSTTGGADTQYF. In DNA form, the CDR3 reads TGTGCCAGCAGCACAACAGGGGGCGCGGATACGCAGTATTTT.

This clonotype was recorded a few times. V and J are TRBV7-2 and TRBJ1-5, with D unresolved. CDR3 length: 12 amino acids. V was clipped by 4 bases and J by 13 bases, with 14 bases between them. Germline CDR1 is SGHTA and CDR2 is FQGNSA. Here the CDR3 DNA reads TGTGCCAGCAGCTCCCAACCGGGTCCTCAGCATTTT. It translates to CASSSQPGPQHF.

The sample holds a few counts of this clonotype. The chain couples TRBV5-1 to TRBJ2-5, with D maybe TRBD2 (6 bases). Germline CDR1 reads SGHRS; CDR2 reads YFSETQ. CDR3 length: 15 residues. V shed 5 bases and J shed 0 bases, with 14 bases lying between them. This CDR3 reads CASSGGRGYQETQYF. The CDR3, as DNA: TGCGCCAGCAGTGGAGGGCGGGGATACCAAGAGACCCAGTACTTC.

This rearrangement joins TRBV6-1 to TRBJ1-5; D is perhaps TRBD1 (5 bases). Deletions cut 4 bases from V and 3 bases from J, with 16 bases between. Germline V gives CDR1 MNHNS, CDR2 SASEGT. This CDR3 region has 16 residues. The CDR3 DNA reads as TGTGCCAGCAGTGTACCGTTGGGGCTGGCCAATCAGCCCCAGCATTTT. Amino acid sequence: CASSVPLGLANQPQHF.

This clonotype was seen a handful of times. The chain couples TRBV20-1 to TRBJ2-5; a weak D match, TRBD2 (7 bases). The CDR3 is 14 residues long. V lost 6 bases to trimming and J lost 4 bases, with 18 bases between them. Germline-derived CDR1 and CDR2 are DFQATT and SNEGSKA (reference sequence). CDR3 DNA sequence: TGCAGTGCAGGGGGGGTTGGGAAGGGAGAGACCCAGTACTTC. Translation gives CSAGGVGKGETQYF.

This clonotype was detected a few times. V and J are TRBV14 and TRBJ2-5, with D hard to call. Germline assignment: CDR1 SGHDN and CDR2 FVKESK. The germline V and J ends were trimmed by 2 bases and 3 bases, with 10 bases remaining between them. This CDR3 is 14 amino acids long. The CDR3: CASSQFVFKETQYF. CDR3 nucleotide sequence: TGTGCCAGCAGCCAATTTGTATTTAAAGAGACCCAGTACTTC.

This clonotype was observed a handful of times. The CDR3 reads CASTLTRSDEQFF. The CDR3 DNA follows: TGTGCCAGCACACTAACACGTTCCGATGAGCAGTTCTTC. The V gene is TRBV7-8, the J gene TRBJ2-1; D not resolved. In germline, CDR1 is SGHVS, CDR2 FQNEAQ. V gave up 7 bases and J gave up 8 bases, with 15 bases separating them. This CDR3 spans 13 amino acids.

V is TRBV9 and J is TRBJ1-2; D gene ambiguous. The V end lost 0 bases, the J end lost 9 bases, and 12 bases lay between the germline ends. From germline, CDR1 is SGDLS and CDR2 YYNGEE. The CDR3 has 13 residues. CDR3 in amino acids: CASSVAGSARYTF. Written as DNA, the CDR3 is TGTGCCAGCAGCGTAGCTGGGTCAGCCCGCTACACCTTC.

The rearrangement joins TRBV6-1 to TRBJ2-1, with D maybe TRBD1 (6 bases). V was cut by 6 bases and J by 0 bases, with 12 bases left in between. There are 15 residues in the CDR3. Germline CDR1 and CDR2: MNHNS and SASEGT. In DNA, the CDR3 is TGTGCCAGCAGGACGGACAGTAGCTCCTACAATGAGCAGTTCTTC. Encoded protein: CASRTDSSSYNEQFF.

This clonotype was observed a few times. CDR3 coding DNA: TGTGCCAGCAGCTTTCGACAGGGGCACGATACGCAGTATTTT. This translates into CASSFRQGHDTQYF. The V gene is TRBV7-2, the J gene TRBJ2-3; 8 nucleotides match TRBD1. CDR1 and CDR2 from the germline V gene are SGHTA and FQGNSA. With V trimmed by 3 bases and J by 6 bases, 5 bases remained unmatched. The CDR3 totals 14 residues. The variable domain in full, completed from reference TRBV7-2 and TRBJ2-3, reads GAGVSQSPSNKVTEKGKDVELRCDPISGHTALYWYRQSLGQGLEFLIYFQGNSAPDKSGLPSDRFSAERTGGSVSTLTIQRTQQEDSAVYLCASSFRQGHDTQYFGPGTRLTVL.

The rearrangement uses TRBV4-3 and TRBJ1-1, with TRBD1 matching over 9 bases. The germline CDR1 and CDR2 sequences are LGHNA and YSLEER. V was clipped by 0 bases and J by 6 bases; unmatched bases: 2. The CDR3 is made up of 14 amino acids. CDR3 region: CASSQEDRGPEAFF. CDR3 in DNA: TGCGCCAGCAGCCAAGAGGACAGGGGACCTGAAGCTTTCTTT.

The chain recombines TRBV6-6 with TRBJ2-7; perhaps TRBD1 as D (6 bases). This CDR3 has 12 amino acids. Germline lookup yields CDR1 MNHNY and CDR2 SVGAGI (reference sequence). V lost 5 bases to trimming and J lost 6 bases, with 11 bases between them. CDR3 coding DNA: TGTGCCAGCAGTCTTACAGGGCCCGAGCAGTACTTC. This gives the protein CASSLTGPEQYF.